This is a list of T cell receptor beta chains from one sample in a study of CD8 T cells in Susac syndrome. TCRdb passed the immunoSEQ multiplex PCR reads through MiXCR, listing each CDR3 protein once. The sample yields 150,000 to 200,000 distinct CDR3 sequences, roughly 90% seen once. What was sequenced was CD4+ T cells from PBMCs. The receptors come from a human donor with Susac syndrome. The CDR3 runs from the conserved cysteine through the conserved F or W. The order of the fields is D gene, clone size, V gene, J gene, CDR3 protein, CDR3 DNA. The D gene is left open where the match is weak. Some rows mark clone size as missing; the rest say once, few, many or name a class of expanded clone.

D: .; size: .; V: TRBV5-1; J: TRBJ1-5; CDR3: CASSSTGDSNQPQHF; DNA: TGCGCCAGCAGCTCGACAGGTGATAGCAATCAGCCCCAGCATTTT
D: TRBD1; size: .; V: TRBV20-1; J: TRBJ2-7; CDR3: CSARPQGRHEQYF; DNA: TGCAGTGCTAGACCACAGGGGCGCCACGAGCAGTACTTC
D: TRBD1; size: .; V: TRBV29-1; J: TRBJ1-6; CDR3: CSAGQGFNSPLHF; DNA: TGCAGCGCTGGACAGGGATTTAATTCACCCCTCCACTTT
D: TRBD2; size: .; V: TRBV11-2; J: TRBJ2-3; CDR3: CASSLVRTSGGPDTQYF; DNA: TGTGCCAGCAGCTTAGTTCGCACTAGCGGGGGGCCGGATACGCAGTATTTT
D: .; size: few; V: TRBV14; J: TRBJ2-6; CDR3: CASSQVSSGANVLTF; DNA: TGTGCCAGCAGCCAAGTCTCCTCTGGGGCCAACGTCCTGACTTTC
D: TRBD1; size: .; V: TRBV19; J: TRBJ1-5; CDR3: CASSIPARGKRDQPQHF; DNA: TGTGCCAGTAGTATACCGGCCAGGGGGAAAAGGGATCAGCCCCAGCATTTT
D: .; size: .; V: TRBV29-1; J: TRBJ2-3; CDR3: CSVGFRQRTDTQYF; DNA: TGCAGCGTTGGATTCCGACAGCGCACAGATACGCAGTATTTT
D: .; size: .; V: TRBV6-1; J: TRBJ2-3; CDR3: CASRIGPGAGTDTQYF; DNA: TGTGCCAGCAGAATTGGTCCAGGGGCCGGAACAGATACGCAGTATTTT
D: .; size: .; V: TRBV27; J: TRBJ2-7; CDR3: CASSPRGIPVGEQYF; DNA: TGTGCCAGCAGTCCCCGGGGTATACCCGTAGGGGAGCAGTACTTC
D: TRBD1; size: .; V: TRBV29-1; J: TRBJ2-3; CDR3: CSVGGSGTGERLYF; DNA: TGCAGCGTTGGGGGATCAGGGACAGGGGAGAGGTTGTATTTT
D: .; size: .; V: TRBV7-2; J: TRBJ1-4; CDR3: CASSLQANEKLFF; DNA: TGTGCCAGCAGCTTGCAAGCTAACGAAAAACTGTTTTTT
D: TRBD2; size: .; V: TRBV19; J: TRBJ2-7; CDR3: CASSMTSGRLSYEQYF; DNA: TGTGCCAGTAGTATGACTAGCGGGCGCCTATCCTACGAGCAGTACTTC
D: .; size: once; V: TRBV7-2; J: TRBJ2-1; CDR3: CASSLVGGEQFF; DNA: TGTGCCAGCAGCTTAGTAGGGGGTGAGCAGTTCTTC
D: TRBD2; size: .; V: TRBV4-1; J: TRBJ2-7; CDR3: CASSHRSGRAQEQYF; DNA: TGCGCCAGCAGCCATAGGAGCGGGAGGGCCCAGGAGCAGTACTTC
D: .; size: .; V: TRBV30; J: TRBJ1-6; CDR3: CAWSVLEGDSPLHF; DNA: TGTGCCTGGAGTGTACTTGAGGGCGATTCACCCCTCCACTTT
D: .; size: .; V: TRBV14; J: TRBJ2-5; CDR3: CASSQRRGSQETQYF; DNA: TGTGCCAGCAGCCAACGACGTGGGAGTCAAGAGACCCAGTACTTC
D: TRBD1; size: few; V: TRBV6-6; J: TRBJ1-1; CDR3: CASSSDRVEGTEAFF; DNA: TGTGCCAGCAGTTCAGACAGGGTAGAGGGGACTGAAGCTTTCTTT
D: .; size: .; V: TRBV3-1; J: TRBJ1-1; CDR3: CASSQQGWEVTEAFF; DNA: TGTGCCAGCAGCCAACAAGGGTGGGAAGTCACTGAAGCTTTCTTT
D: .; size: .; V: TRBV20-1; J: TRBJ2-3; CDR3: CSARDIDTQYF; DNA: TGCAGTGCTAGAGATATAGATACGCAGTATTTT
D: TRBD1; size: .; V: TRBV5-6; J: TRBJ1-6; CDR3: CASSSGQGNSPLHF; DNA: TGTGCCAGCAGCTCTGGACAGGGCAATTCACCCCTCCACTTT
D: .; size: .; V: TRBV19; J: TRBJ1-1; CDR3: CATPPGRSTEAFF; DNA: TGTGCCACCCCACCGGGACGGAGTACTGAAGCTTTCTTT
D: .; size: .; V: TRBV5-1; J: TRBJ1-4; CDR3: CASSLGTANEKLFF; DNA: TGCGCCAGCAGCTTGGGGACAGCTAATGAAAAACTGTTTTTT
D: .; size: .; V: TRBV6-5; J: TRBJ2-1; CDR3: CASRTRSSYNEQFF; DNA: TGTGCCAGCAGGACTAGAAGCTCCTACAATGAGCAGTTCTTC
D: TRBD1; size: .; V: TRBV19; J: TRBJ2-7; CDR3: CASSMDRESYEQYF; DNA: TGTGCCAGTAGTATGGACAGGGAGAGCTACGAGCAGTACTTC
D: TRBD2; size: .; V: TRBV20-1; J: TRBJ2-3; CDR3: CSTSQGLAGIDTQYF; DNA: TGCAGTACTTCCCAGGGACTAGCGGGGATAGATACGCAGTATTTT
D: TRBD2; size: .; V: TRBV9; J: TRBJ2-3; CDR3: CASSKRGRTQYF; DNA: TGTGCCAGCAGCAAACGCGGGAGGACGCAGTATTTT
D: .; size: .; V: TRBV5-6; J: TRBJ1-4; CDR3: CASSLGREKLFF; DNA: TGTGCCAGCAGCTTGGGACGGGAAAAACTGTTTTTT
D: TRBD2; size: .; V: TRBV10-3; J: TRBJ2-1; CDR3: CAISAGTSGSGEQFF; DNA: TGTGCCATCAGTGCGGGGACTAGCGGGAGCGGTGAGCAGTTCTTC
D: .; size: .; V: TRBV29-1; J: TRBJ2-3; CDR3: CSGRDLSTDTQYF; DNA: TGCAGCGGACGGGACTTGAGCACAGATACGCAGTATTTT
D: .; size: .; V: TRBV3-1; J: TRBJ2-1; CDR3: CASSQASLGVGAYNEQFF; DNA: TGTGCCAGCAGCCAAGCTAGTTTAGGTGTCGGGGCATACAATGAGCAGTTCTTC
D: TRBD1; size: .; V: TRBV11-2; J: TRBJ1-5; CDR3: CASSRGQGLNQPQHF; DNA: TGTGCCAGCAGCCGCGGACAGGGGTTAAATCAGCCCCAGCATTTT
D: .; size: .; V: TRBV20-1; J: TRBJ1-1; CDR3: CSASNPQTVNTEAFF; DNA: TGCAGTGCTAGTAACCCCCAGACAGTGAACACTGAAGCTTTCTTT
D: .; size: .; V: TRBV19; J: TRBJ2-5; CDR3: CASSTTVLETQYF; DNA: TGTGCCAGTAGTACGACGGTTTTGGAGACCCAGTACTTC
D: TRBD1; size: .; V: TRBV4-1; J: TRBJ1-1; CDR3: CASSQTGNLNTEAFF; DNA: TGCGCCAGCAGCCAGACAGGGAATCTGAACACTGAAGCTTTCTTT
D: .; size: .; V: TRBV27; J: TRBJ1-1; CDR3: CASRPFVTRYFNTEAFF; DNA: TGTGCCAGCCGCCCCTTCGTGACCAGGTACTTCAACACTGAAGCTTTCTTT
D: TRBD2; size: .; V: TRBV20-1; J: TRBJ2-7; CDR3: CSTDRGRGTYEQYF; DNA: TGCAGCACGGATCGGGGGAGGGGAACCTACGAGCAGTACTTC